The subject of this entry is one TCR beta chain. This record belongs to a study of blood T cell repertoires in COVID-19. Study-wide background: Samples representing acute and convalescent COVID-19 were sourced from the United States, Italy and Spain. Sample material is recorded as cDNA or gDNA derived from T cells, B-cell-depleted T cells, or PBMCs.

The CDR3 is 15 amino acids. Trimming removed 6 bases from V and 4 bases from J; junction bases left unmatched: 6. Germline values: CDR1 ENHRY, CDR2 SYGVKD. Per the original data handling: Amplifying reference gene primers gave estimates of nucleated cell counts. The protocol was immunoSEQ multiplex PCR, while the TCRdb copy is restricted to in-frame clones and leaves out a portion. The DNA was the basis for D and trimming; V, J and clone size are from that table. The sample shows fewer than 120,000 clones, approximately 65% of them seen only once. The sequencing input was peripheral blood. V usage is TRBV10-3 and J usage is TRBJ2-2; 9 bases map to TRBD1. The receptor was derived from a woman aged 60 to 75 with acute or convalescent COVID-19. CDR3 loop: CAIRSGTGITGELFF. DNA of the CDR3: TGTGCCATCAGGTCCGGGACAGGGATCACCGGGGAGCTGTTTTTT.